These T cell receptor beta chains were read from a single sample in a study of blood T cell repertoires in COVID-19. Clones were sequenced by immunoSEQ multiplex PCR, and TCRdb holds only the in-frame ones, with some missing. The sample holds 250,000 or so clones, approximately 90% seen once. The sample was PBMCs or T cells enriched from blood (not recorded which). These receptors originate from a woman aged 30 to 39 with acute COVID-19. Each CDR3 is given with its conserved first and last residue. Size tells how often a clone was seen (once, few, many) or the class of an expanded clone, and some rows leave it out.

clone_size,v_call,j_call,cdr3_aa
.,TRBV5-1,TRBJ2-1,CASSPGGSYNEQFF
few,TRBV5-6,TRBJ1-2,CASSEMGQVPSYGYTF
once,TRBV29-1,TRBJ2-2,CSVFGGQGELFF
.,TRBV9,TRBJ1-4,CASSVGDSTLNEKLFF
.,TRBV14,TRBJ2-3,CASSHRDTPVTDTQYF
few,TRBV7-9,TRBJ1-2,CASSVAPGQKF
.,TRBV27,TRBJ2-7,CASSPRLALGEQYF
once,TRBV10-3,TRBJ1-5,CAISRTAGSNQPQHF
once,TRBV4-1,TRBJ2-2,CASSQDSGTGELFF
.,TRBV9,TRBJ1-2,CASSGGGLPLYGYTF
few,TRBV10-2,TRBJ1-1,CASRSRVIAEAFF